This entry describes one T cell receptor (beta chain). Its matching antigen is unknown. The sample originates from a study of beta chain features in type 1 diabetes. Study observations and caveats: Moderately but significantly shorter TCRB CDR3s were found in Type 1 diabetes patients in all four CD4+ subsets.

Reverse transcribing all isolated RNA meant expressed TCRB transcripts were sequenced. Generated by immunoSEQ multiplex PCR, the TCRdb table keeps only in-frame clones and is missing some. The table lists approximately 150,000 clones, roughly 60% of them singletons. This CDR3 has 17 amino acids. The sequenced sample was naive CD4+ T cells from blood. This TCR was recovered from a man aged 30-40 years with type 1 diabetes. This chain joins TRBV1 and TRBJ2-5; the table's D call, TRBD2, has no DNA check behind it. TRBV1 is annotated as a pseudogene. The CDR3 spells CTSSLGLAGELGETQYF. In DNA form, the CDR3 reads TGCACCAGCAGCCTGGGACTAGCGGGGGAGCTGGGAGAGACCCAGTACTTC.